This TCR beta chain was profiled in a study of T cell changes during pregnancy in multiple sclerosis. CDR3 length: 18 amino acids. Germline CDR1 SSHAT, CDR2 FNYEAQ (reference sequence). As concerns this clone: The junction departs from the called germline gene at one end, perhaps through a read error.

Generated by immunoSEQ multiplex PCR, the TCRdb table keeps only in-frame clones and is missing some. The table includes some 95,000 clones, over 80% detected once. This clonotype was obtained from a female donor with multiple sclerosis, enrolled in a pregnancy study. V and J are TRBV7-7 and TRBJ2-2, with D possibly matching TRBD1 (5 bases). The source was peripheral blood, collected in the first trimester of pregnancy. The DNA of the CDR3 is TGTGCTAGCAGCTTAGGCCGATTAGACAGAACGAACACCGGGGAGCTGTTTTTT. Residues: CASSLGRLDRTNTGELFF.